A selection of T cell receptor beta chains follows, all from one sample in a study of control samples from healthy donors and cancer patients. This table comes from immunoSEQ multiplex PCR, and its TCRdb copy is limited to in-frame clones, with some not included. This repertoire shows about 60,000 clones, approximately 85% found once; its top ten account for approximately 3.8%. Sequencing was performed on blood. All receptors derive from a man aged 50 to 60 in good health. Both conserved end residues are part of each CDR3. The D gene is left open where the match is weak. The size entry is marked missing in some rows and otherwise reads once, few, many or a size class.

CASTQDVDPYGYTF | TGTGCCAGCACCCAGGACGTCGACCCCTATGGCTACACCTTC | - | TRBJ1-2 | - | TRBV28
CSVEGRGTGELFF | TGCAGCGTTGAAGGGAGGGGGACCGGGGAGCTGTTTTTT | - | TRBJ2-2 | - | TRBV29-1
CASSLLGGLEGNSPLHF | TGTGCCAGCAGTTTATTAGGGGGTTTGGAGGGTAATTCACCCCTCCACTTT | few | TRBJ1-6 | - | TRBV28
CASSLAEGDNSPLHF | TGTGCCAGCAGCTTAGCGGAAGGGGATAATTCACCCCTCCACTTT | - | TRBJ1-6 | - | TRBV7-9
CSASSGPGANVLTF | TGCAGTGCTAGTTCGGGGCCAGGGGCCAACGTCCTGACTTTC | - | TRBJ2-6 | - | TRBV20-1
CASSRRDSTAYEQYF | TGTGCCAGTAGTAGACGGGACAGCACAGCCTACGAGCAGTACTTC | - | TRBJ2-7 | TRBD1 | TRBV19
CAWSAPGPEAFF | TGTGCCTGGAGTGCCCCCGGGCCTGAAGCTTTCTTT | - | TRBJ1-1 | - | TRBV30
CAGDSGNTIYF | TGTGCCGGAGACTCTGGAAACACCATATATTTT | - | TRBJ1-3 | - | TRBV6-4
CASINRDRGHEQFF | TGTGCCAGCATCAACCGGGACAGGGGGCATGAGCAGTTCTTC | - | TRBJ2-1 | TRBD1 | TRBV13
CSVRTGPNEKLFF | TGCAGCGTTCGGACAGGGCCTAATGAAAAACTGTTTTTT | - | TRBJ1-4 | TRBD1 | TRBV29-1
CASSHGYNEQFF | TGTGCCAGCAGTCACGGCTACAATGAGCAGTTCTTC | - | TRBJ2-1 | - | TRBV12-3/TRBV12-4
CASRPSGKETQYF | TGTGCAAGTCGCCCTAGCGGGAAAGAGACCCAGTACTTC | - | TRBJ2-5 | - | TRBV12-2
CASSPPVGVEQYF | TGTGCCAGCTCACCACCGGTAGGTGTCGAGCAGTACTTC | - | TRBJ2-7 | - | TRBV18
CASSTRGGGLAGHEQYF | TGTGCCAGCAGCACCCGAGGGGGGGGTTTAGCTGGCCACGAGCAGTACTTC | - | TRBJ2-7 | - | TRBV28
CASFRDPNTGELFF | TGTGCCAGCTTCCGGGACCCCAACACCGGGGAGCTGTTTTTT | - | TRBJ2-2 | - | TRBV2
CASRGDRESSPLHF | TGTGCCAGCAGGGGGGACAGGGAGAGTTCACCCCTCCACTTT | few | TRBJ1-6 | TRBD1 | TRBV27
CATSFMGEQFF | TGTGCCACCAGTTTTATGGGGGAGCAGTTCTTC | - | TRBJ2-1 | - | TRBV24-1
CASSLSRGLADIETQYF | TGTGCCAGCAGTTTATCCCGGGGACTAGCTGATATAGAGACCCAGTACTTC | - | TRBJ2-5 | TRBD2 | TRBV28
CASSLGGVNEQFF | TGTGCCAGCAGCCTCGGGGGCGTAAATGAGCAGTTCTTC | - | TRBJ2-1 | - | TRBV16
CASSSGEVNIQYF | TGTGCCAGCAGCTCGGGGGAGGTTAACATTCAGTACTTC | - | TRBJ2-4 | - | TRBV7-2
CASSLGQGASETQYF | TGTGCCAGCAGCTTAGGGCAGGGGGCGTCGGAGACCCAGTACTTC | - | TRBJ2-5 | TRBD1 | TRBV11-3
CASSIESSGTPSYNEQFF | TGTGCCAGTAGTATAGAATCTAGCGGGACCCCCTCCTACAATGAGCAGTTCTTC | - | TRBJ2-1 | TRBD2 | TRBV19
CASSLFIAGASYEQYF | TGTGCCAGCAGCCTTTTCATCGCAGGGGCGTCCTACGAGCAGTACTTC | - | TRBJ2-7 | - | TRBV3-1/TRBV3-2
CASSQGSSGIYEQYF | TGCGCCAGCAGCCAAGGCTCAAGCGGGATCTACGAGCAGTACTTC | - | TRBJ2-7 | TRBD2 | TRBV4-3
CASSSSRTNQPQHF | TGTGCCAGCAGTTCTTCCCGGACCAATCAGCCCCAGCATTTT | - | TRBJ1-5 | - | TRBV28
CATSREGTGGSQGYNEQFF | TGTGCCACCAGCAGAGAAGGGACAGGGGGCTCACAAGGCTACAATGAGCAGTTCTTC | - | TRBJ2-1 | TRBD1 | TRBV15
CASSLDTGELFF | TGTGCCAGCAGTTTGGACACCGGGGAGCTGTTTTTT | - | TRBJ2-2 | - | TRBV28
CASSPAGGEQYF | TGTGCCAGCAGCCCAGCGGGAGGCGAGCAGTACTTC | - | TRBJ2-7 | TRBD2 | TRBV7-2
CASSQLTLATDEQFF | TGTGCCAGCAGCCAACTCACGCTAGCGACGGATGAGCAGTTCTTC | - | TRBJ2-1 | - | TRBV3-1/TRBV3-2
CASRRDTGNQPQHF | TGTGCCAGCAGGAGGGACACGGGTAATCAGCCCCAGCATTTT | - | TRBJ1-5 | - | TRBV28
CASSLEGLAGVNEQFF | TGTGCCAGCAGCTTGGAGGGACTAGCGGGAGTGAATGAGCAGTTCTTC | - | TRBJ2-1 | TRBD2 | TRBV7-2
CASSRPQLYEQYF | TGTGCCAGCAGCCGACCCCAACTTTACGAGCAGTACTTC | - | TRBJ2-7 | - | TRBV28
CASSQEDKPGLNYEQYF | TGTGCCAGCAGCCAAGAGGACAAGCCGGGACTTAACTACGAGCAGTACTTC | - | TRBJ2-7 | - | TRBV3-1/TRBV3-2
CASSQTSTDTGELFF | TGTGCCAGCAGCCAGACTAGTACGGACACCGGGGAGCTGTTTTTT | - | TRBJ2-2 | - | TRBV3-1/TRBV3-2
CASSLDNPWREFF | TGTGCCAGCAGTTTGGACAACCCATGGCGAGAGTTCTTC | - | TRBJ2-1 | - | TRBV6-5
CASSPAQNTEAFF | TGTGCCAGCAGTCCCGCCCAGAACACTGAAGCTTTCTTT | - | TRBJ1-1 | - | TRBV28
CASGLVRGVGSNQPQHF | TGTGCTAGTGGTTTGGTAAGAGGGGTCGGTTCAAATCAGCCCCAGCATTTT | - | TRBJ1-5 | - | TRBV12-5
CASSTRQGGFYEQYF | TGTGCCAGCAGTACCCGACAGGGGGGATTCTACGAGCAGTACTTC | - | TRBJ2-7 | TRBD1 | TRBV28
CASSFPAGEGNGYTF | TGTGCCAGCAGTTTCCCCGCGGGGGAGGGGAATGGCTACACCTTC | - | TRBJ1-2 | - | TRBV28
CAWSVSGRASGELFF | TGTGCCTGGAGTGTCAGCGGGAGGGCCTCCGGGGAGCTGTTTTTT | - | TRBJ2-2 | TRBD2 | TRBV30
CSVAEDTQYF | TGCAGCGTTGCCGAGGATACGCAGTATTTT | - | TRBJ2-3 | - | TRBV29-1
CASSLDTDTQYF | TGCGCCAGCAGCTTAGACACAGATACGCAGTATTTT | - | TRBJ2-3 | - | TRBV5-1
CASSYRTSGHGELFF | TGTGCCAGCAGTTATCGGACTAGCGGGCACGGGGAGCTGTTTTTT | once | TRBJ2-2 | TRBD2 | TRBV6-7
CASRSGTGWNSPLHF | TGTGCCAGCAGATCCGGGACAGGGTGGAATTCACCCCTCCACTTT | - | TRBJ1-6 | TRBD1 | TRBV6-5
CASSLGWNQPQHF | TGTGCCAGTAGCCTAGGATGGAATCAGCCCCAGCATTTT | - | TRBJ1-5 | - | TRBV19
CASSPQTSSYEQYF | TGCGCCAGCAGCCCCCAGACAAGCTCCTACGAGCAGTACTTC | - | TRBJ2-7 | - | TRBV5-1
CASSPPDRANYGYTF | TGTGCCAGCAGCCCTCCGGACCGGGCTAACTATGGCTACACCTTC | - | TRBJ1-2 | - | TRBV7-9
CASSRTSNYEQYF | TGTGCCAGCAGCCGAACTAGTAACTACGAGCAGTACTTC | once | TRBJ2-7 | - | TRBV6-5
CASSFKGVGNTIYF | TGTGCCAGCAGCTTTAAAGGGGTGGGAAACACCATATATTTT | once | TRBJ1-3 | - | TRBV7-9
CASSTTIRGMYEQYF | TGTGCCAGTAGTACTACAATACGGGGGATGTACGAGCAGTACTTC | few | TRBJ2-7 | - | TRBV19
CASSLIYLAVNTGELFF | TGTGCCAGCAGCTTAATTTATCTAGCGGTGAACACCGGGGAGCTGTTTTTT | - | TRBJ2-2 | TRBD2 | TRBV7-9
CASSESSSGNTIYF | TGCGCCAGCAGTGAAAGTAGCTCTGGAAACACCATATATTTT | - | TRBJ1-3 | - | TRBV10-2
CASSLESTGTGELFF | TGCGCCAGCAGCCTGGAATCGACAGGCACCGGGGAGCTGTTTTTT | - | TRBJ2-2 | - | TRBV5-1
CASCETLSGNTIYF | TGTGCCAGCTGCGAAACCCTATCTGGGAACACCATATATTTT | - | TRBJ1-3 | - | TRBV14
CASSLSGNQPQHF | TGTGCCAGCAGCTTAAGCGGCAATCAGCCCCAGCATTTT | - | TRBJ1-5 | - | TRBV7-2
CASQSGTGDNEQFF | TGCGCCTCTCAATCCGGGACAGGAGACAATGAGCAGTTCTTC | medium-sized | TRBJ2-1 | TRBD1 | TRBV10-2
CASSPMTEGNEKLFF | TGTGCCAGCAGTCCAATGACAGAAGGTAATGAAAAACTGTTTTTT | - | TRBJ1-4 | - | TRBV28
CAISNGASRSGNTIYF | TGTGCCATCAGTAACGGGGCCTCCCGCTCTGGAAACACCATATATTTT | - | TRBJ1-3 | - | TRBV10-3
CAWSVGLLSSYNSPLHF | TGTGCCTGGAGTGTCGGATTACTGAGCTCCTATAATTCACCCCTCCACTTT | - | TRBJ1-6 | - | TRBV30